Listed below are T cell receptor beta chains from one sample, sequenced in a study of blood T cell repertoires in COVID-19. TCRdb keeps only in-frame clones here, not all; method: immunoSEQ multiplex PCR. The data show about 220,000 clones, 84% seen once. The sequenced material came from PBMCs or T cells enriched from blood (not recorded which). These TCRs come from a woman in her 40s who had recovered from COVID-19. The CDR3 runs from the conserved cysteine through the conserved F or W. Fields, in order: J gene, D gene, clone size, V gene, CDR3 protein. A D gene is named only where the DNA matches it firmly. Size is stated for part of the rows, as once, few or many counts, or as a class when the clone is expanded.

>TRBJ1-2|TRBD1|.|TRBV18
CASTGQAVYGYTF
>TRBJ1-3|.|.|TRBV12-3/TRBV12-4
CASRFGGNTIYF
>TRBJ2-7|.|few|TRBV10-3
CARGEPYEQYF
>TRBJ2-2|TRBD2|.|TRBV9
CASSSRLAGQLGVNGELFF
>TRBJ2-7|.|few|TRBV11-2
CASSLKEYEQYF
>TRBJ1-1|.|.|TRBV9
CASSPYGGGGTEAFF
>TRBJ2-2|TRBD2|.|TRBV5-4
CASSLAGSGVNTGELFF
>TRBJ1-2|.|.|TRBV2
CASSEGTGNYGYTF
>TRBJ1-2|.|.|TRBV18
CASSPGTYPTYGYTF
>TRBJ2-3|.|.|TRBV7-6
CASSIGAVTDTQYF
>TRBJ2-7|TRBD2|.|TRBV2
CASSDGGGSYEQYF
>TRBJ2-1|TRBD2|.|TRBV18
CASSPGAGIRNEQFF
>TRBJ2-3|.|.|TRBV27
CASSLSSARGTDTQYF
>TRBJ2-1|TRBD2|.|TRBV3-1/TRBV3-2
CASSQDPLAGAVLYNEQFF
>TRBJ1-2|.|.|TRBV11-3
CASSAGAGNMFSYGYTF
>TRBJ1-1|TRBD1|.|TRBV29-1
CSVARGQNTEAFF
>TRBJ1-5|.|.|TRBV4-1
CASSQDGGLGNQPQHF
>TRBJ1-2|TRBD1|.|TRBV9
CASSPWTGGAEGYTF
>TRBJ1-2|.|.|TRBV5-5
CASSLSRGWGYTF
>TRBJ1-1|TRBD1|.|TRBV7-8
CASSSYLPGTGGTEAFF
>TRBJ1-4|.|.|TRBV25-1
CASSEGWGGRGKLFF
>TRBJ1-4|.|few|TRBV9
CASSGGEGNEKLFF
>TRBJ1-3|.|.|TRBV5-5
CASSLLYTGNTIYF
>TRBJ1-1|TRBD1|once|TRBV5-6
CASSQGIGRGLGYTEAFF
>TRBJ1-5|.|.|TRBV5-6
CASSSYSRGSAIRNQPQHF
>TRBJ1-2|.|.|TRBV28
CASSFHSFYGYTF
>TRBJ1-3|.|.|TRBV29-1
CSVEDRGSGNTIYF
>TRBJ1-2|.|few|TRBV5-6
CASSRVRAYGYTF
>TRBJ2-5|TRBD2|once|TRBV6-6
CASRPSGSQETQYF
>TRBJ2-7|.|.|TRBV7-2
CASSLVVATAGEQYF
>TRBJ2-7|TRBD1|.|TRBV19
CASSKGTGGSYEQYF
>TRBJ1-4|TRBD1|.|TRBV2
CASSRDSNEKLFF
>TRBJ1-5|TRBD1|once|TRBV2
CASRGDRGRFNQPQHF
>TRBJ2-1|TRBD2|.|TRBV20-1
CSASSGGTYNEQFF
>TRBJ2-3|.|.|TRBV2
CASSDRNTQYF
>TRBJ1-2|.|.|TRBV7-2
CASSLGPYGYTF
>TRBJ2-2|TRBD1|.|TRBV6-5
CASRRDRVSGELFF
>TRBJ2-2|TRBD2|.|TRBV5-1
CASSLAIAGAAGELFF
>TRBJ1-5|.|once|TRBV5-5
CASSLEGGASNQPQHF
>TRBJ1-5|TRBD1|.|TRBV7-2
CASSPDRGITNQPQHF
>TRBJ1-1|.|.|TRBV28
CASTLGRGGTEAFF
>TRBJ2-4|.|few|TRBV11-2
CASSFSLPDIQYF
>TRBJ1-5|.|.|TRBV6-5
CATATFPGDNQPQHF
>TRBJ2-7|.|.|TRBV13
CASSHRRNEQYF
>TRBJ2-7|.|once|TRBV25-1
CASSETGFDEQYF
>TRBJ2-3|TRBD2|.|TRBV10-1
CASSENLAGDTQYF
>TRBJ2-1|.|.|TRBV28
CASRTTPTGQQFF
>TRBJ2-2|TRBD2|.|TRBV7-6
CASSLSLAGGTNTGELFF
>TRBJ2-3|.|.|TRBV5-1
CASSLPSDTQYF
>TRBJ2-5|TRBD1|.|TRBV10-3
CAISDPGQGQETQYF
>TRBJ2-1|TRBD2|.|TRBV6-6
CASSRGGEGVWNEQFF
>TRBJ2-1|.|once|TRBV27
CASRIADLPVEFF
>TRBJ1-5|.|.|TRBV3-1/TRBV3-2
CASSQGSYSNQPQHF
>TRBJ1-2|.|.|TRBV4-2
CASSQDQGRNGYTF
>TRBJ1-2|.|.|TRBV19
CASTRVLGGGYTF
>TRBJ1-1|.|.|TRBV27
CASSSRVSNTEAFF
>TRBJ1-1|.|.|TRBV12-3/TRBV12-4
CASSLQGATEAFF
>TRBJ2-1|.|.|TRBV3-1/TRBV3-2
CASSRLLDPPDEQFF
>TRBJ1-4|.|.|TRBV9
CASSVGGQDNEKLFF
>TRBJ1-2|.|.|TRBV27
CASSSNVAYYGYTF